These 4 T cell receptor beta chains share one sample of origin, sequenced in a study of blood T cell repertoires in COVID-19. Sequencing was performed with immunoSEQ multiplex PCR; in TCRdb, only in-frame clones are kept and a portion is missing. The sample shows some 50,000 clones, just over 90% of them seen only once. Source material: peripheral blood. These receptors came from a man between 35 and 55 years old with acute or convalescent COVID-19.

This clone occurred a few times. The V call is TRBV6-5, the J call TRBJ2-1; the D gene is possibly TRBD2 (6 bases). In germline, CDR1 is MNHEY, CDR2 SVGAGI. Between the trimmed V and J ends, which lost 5 bases and 2 bases, there was a span of 13 bases. This CDR3 region has 15 residues. The CDR3 nucleotides are TGTGCCAGCAGTCCCGGACTATCCACCTACAATGAGCAGTTCTTC. Residues: CASSPGLSTYNEQFF.

This clone was observed once. This rearrangement joins TRBV18 to TRBJ1-2; perhaps TRBD1 as D (5 bases). Germline assignment: CDR1 KGHSH and CDR2 LQKENI. This CDR3 comprises 11 residues. V lost 6 bases to trimming and J lost 7 bases, with 9 bases between them. The CDR3 sequence: CASSTGGGYTF. The CDR3 DNA follows: TGTGCCAGCTCCACGGGGGGTGGCTACACCTTC.

The chain couples TRBV3-1 (or the pseudogene TRBV3-2) to TRBJ2-2; the match to TRBD1 covers 11 bases. The V and J ends lost 5 bases and 3 bases, in that order; junction bases with no gene match: 2. The CDR3 has 15 residues. Per germline, CDR1 LGHDT and CDR2 YNNKEL (reference sequence). CDR3 DNA: TGTGCCAGCAGCACGGGACAGGGGGACACCGGGGAGCTGTTTTTT. This sequence encodes CASSTGQGDTGELFF.

The rearrangement joins TRBV28 to TRBJ1-1; no definite D call. The CDR3 is 15 residues long. V dropped 5 bases and J dropped 4 bases, with 17 bases sitting between them. Per germline, CDR1 MDHEN and CDR2 SYDVKM. The CDR3 DNA reads TGTGCCAGCAGTCCACCACAGTCGATGGGCACTGAAGCTTTCTTT. This translates into CASSPPQSMGTEAFF. The full variable domain, completed using reference TRBV28 and TRBJ1-1, is DVKVTQSSRYLVKRTGEKVFLECVQDMDHENMFWYRQDPGLGLRLIYFSYDVKMKEKGDIPEGYSVSREKKERFSLILESASTNQTSMYLCASSPPQSMGTEAFFGQGTRLTVV.